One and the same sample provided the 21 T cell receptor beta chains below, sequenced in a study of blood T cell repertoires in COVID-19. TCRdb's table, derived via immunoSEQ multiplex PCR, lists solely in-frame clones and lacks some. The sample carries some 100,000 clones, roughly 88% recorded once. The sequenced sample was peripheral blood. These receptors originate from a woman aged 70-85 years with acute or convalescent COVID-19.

CDR3 in amino acids: CASTPTSSTDTQYF. The CDR3 DNA is TGTGCCAGCACCCCAACAAGTAGCACAGATACGCAGTATTTT. The chain recombines TRBV6-5 with TRBJ2-3; D is undetermined. Germline-derived CDR1 and CDR2 are MNHEY and SVGAGI. CDR3 size: 14 residues. Trimming stripped 7 bases from V and 0 bases from J, with 11 bases between.

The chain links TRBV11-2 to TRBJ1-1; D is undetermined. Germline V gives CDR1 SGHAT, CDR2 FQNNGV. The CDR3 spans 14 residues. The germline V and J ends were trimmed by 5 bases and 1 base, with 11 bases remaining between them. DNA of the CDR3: TGTGCCAGCAGCCCAGGTGGAAAGAACACTGAAGCTTTCTTT. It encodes CASSPGGKNTEAFF.

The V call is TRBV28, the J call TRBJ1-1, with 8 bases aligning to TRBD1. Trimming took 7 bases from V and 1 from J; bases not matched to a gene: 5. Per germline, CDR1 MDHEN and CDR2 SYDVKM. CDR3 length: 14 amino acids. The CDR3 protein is CASIEGQANTEAFF. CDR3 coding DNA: TGTGCCAGCATTGAGGGACAGGCGAACACTGAAGCTTTCTTT.

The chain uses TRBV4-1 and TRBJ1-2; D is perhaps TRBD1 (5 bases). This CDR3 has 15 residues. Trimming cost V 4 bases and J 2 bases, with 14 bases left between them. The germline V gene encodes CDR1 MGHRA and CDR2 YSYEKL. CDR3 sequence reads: CASSRDSTGNYGYTF. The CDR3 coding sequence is TGCGCCAGCAGCCGGGACTCCACCGGGAACTATGGCTACACCTTC.

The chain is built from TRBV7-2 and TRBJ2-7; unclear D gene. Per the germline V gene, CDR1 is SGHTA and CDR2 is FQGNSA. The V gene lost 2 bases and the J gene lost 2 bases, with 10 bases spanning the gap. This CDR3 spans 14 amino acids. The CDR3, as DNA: TGTGCCAGCAGCTTAAACCCAGGAACCTACGAGCAGTACTTC. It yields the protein CASSLNPGTYEQYF.

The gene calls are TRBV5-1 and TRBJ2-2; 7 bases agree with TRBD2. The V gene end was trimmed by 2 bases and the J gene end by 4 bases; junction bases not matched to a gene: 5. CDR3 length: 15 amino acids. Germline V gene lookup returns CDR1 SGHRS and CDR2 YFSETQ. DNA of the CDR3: TGCGCCAGCAGCTTCGGGGGAGGGGCCACCGGGGAGCTGTTTTTT. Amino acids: CASSFGGGATGELFF.

This chain's CDR3 is CASIQGGAYNEQFF. The CDR3, as DNA: TGCGCCAGCATCCAAGGGGGCGCGTACAATGAGCAGTTCTTC. The gene calls are TRBV5-1 and TRBJ2-1; 7 nucleotides line up with TRBD1. The germline CDR1 and CDR2 sequences are SGHRS and YFSETQ. There are 14 residues in the CDR3. With V trimmed by 6 bases and J by 4 bases, 7 bases remained unmatched.

The CDR3 region has the DNA TGTGCCAGCAGCTTAGATCTCCTGGCTCAGCAGTACTTC. Its translation is CASSLDLLAQQYF. The V and J genes are TRBV11-2 and TRBJ2-7, with D unresolved. Trimming stripped 0 bases from V and 8 bases from J, with 11 bases between. The CDR3 sequence is 13 residues long. Looked up from germline, CDR1 is SGHAT and CDR2 is FQNNGV.

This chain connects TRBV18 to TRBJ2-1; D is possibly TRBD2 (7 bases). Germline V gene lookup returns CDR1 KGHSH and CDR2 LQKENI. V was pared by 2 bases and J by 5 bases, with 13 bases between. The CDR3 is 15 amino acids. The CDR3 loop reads CASSPASGGDNEQFF. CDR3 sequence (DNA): TGTGCCAGCTCACCAGCTTCGGGGGGCGACAATGAGCAGTTCTTC.

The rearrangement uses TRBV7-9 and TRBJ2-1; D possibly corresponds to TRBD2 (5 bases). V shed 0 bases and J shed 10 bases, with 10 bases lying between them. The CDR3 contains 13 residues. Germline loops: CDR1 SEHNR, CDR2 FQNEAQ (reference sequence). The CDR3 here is CASSLALREEQFF. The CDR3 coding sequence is TGTGCCAGCAGCTTAGCCTTGAGGGAGGAGCAGTTCTTC.

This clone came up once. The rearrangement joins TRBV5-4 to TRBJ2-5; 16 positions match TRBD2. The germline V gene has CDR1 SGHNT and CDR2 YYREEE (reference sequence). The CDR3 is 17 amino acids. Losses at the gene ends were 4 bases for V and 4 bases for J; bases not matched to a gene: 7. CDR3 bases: TGTGCCAGCAGCCCGGGACTAGCGGGGGGGGCAGGAGAGACCCAGTACTTC. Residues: CASSPGLAGGAGETQYF.

The CDR3, as DNA: TGCGCCAGCAGCAACAGGGTCGGGAACACTGAAGCTTTCTTT. Amino acid sequence: CASSNRVGNTEAFF. V gene TRBV5-1 combines with J gene TRBJ1-1; a possible D gene is TRBD1 (6 bases). Trimming stripped 4 bases from V and 1 base from J, with 11 bases between. The CDR3 has 14 residues. Looked up from germline, CDR1 is SGHRS and CDR2 is YFSETQ. The full variable domain, its missing parts supplied by reference TRBV5-1 and TRBJ1-1, is KAGVTQTPRYLIKTRGQQVTLSCSPISGHRSVSWYQQTPGQGLQFLFEYFSETQRNKGNFPGRFSGRQFSNSRSEMNVSTLELGDSALYLCASSNRVGNTEAFFGQGTRLTVV.

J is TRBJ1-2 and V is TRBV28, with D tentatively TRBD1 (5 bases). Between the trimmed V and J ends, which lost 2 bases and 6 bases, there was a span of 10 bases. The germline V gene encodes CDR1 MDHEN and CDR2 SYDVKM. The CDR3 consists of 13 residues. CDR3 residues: CASSLQGLDGYTF. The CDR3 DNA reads TGTGCCAGCAGTTTACAGGGACTCGATGGCTACACCTTC.

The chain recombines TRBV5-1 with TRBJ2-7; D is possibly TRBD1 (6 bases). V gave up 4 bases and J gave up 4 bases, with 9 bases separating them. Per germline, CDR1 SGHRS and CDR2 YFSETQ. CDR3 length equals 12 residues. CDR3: CASSKDSYEQYF. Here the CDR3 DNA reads TGCGCCAGCAGCAAGGACAGTTACGAGCAGTACTTC.

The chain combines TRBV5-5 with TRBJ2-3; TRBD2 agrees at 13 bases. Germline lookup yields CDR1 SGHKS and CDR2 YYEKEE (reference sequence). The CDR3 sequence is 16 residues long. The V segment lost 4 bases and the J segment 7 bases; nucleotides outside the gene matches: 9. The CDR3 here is CASSTLTSGGRYTQYF. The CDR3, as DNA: TGTGCCAGCAGCACGTTGACTAGCGGGGGGCGGTATACGCAGTATTTT.

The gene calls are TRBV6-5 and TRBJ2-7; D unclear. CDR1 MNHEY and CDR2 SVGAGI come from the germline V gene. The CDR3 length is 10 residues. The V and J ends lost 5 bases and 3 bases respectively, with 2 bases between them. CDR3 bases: TGTGCCAGCAGTCTCTACGAGCAGTACTTC. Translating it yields CASSLYEQYF.

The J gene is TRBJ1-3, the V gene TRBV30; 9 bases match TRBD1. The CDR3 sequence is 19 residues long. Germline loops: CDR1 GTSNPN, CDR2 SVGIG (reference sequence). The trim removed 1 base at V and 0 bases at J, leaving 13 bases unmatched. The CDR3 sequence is CAWSGSRDRDRVSGNTIYF. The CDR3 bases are TGTGCCTGGAGTGGGTCCCGGGACAGGGACCGAGTCTCTGGAAACACCATATATTTT.

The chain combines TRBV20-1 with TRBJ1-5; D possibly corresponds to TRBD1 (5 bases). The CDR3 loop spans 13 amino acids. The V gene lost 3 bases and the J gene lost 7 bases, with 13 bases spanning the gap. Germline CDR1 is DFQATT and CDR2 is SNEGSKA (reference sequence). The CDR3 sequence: CSASLAGGQPQHF. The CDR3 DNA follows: TGCAGTGCTAGTTTGGCGGGGGGGCAGCCCCAGCATTTT.

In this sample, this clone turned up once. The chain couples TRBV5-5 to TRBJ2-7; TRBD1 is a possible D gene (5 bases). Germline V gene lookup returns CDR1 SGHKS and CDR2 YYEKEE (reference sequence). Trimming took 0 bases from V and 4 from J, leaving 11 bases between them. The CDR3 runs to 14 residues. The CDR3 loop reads CASSLEQGWYEQYF. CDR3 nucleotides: TGTGCCAGCAGCTTGGAGCAGGGCTGGTACGAGCAGTACTTC.

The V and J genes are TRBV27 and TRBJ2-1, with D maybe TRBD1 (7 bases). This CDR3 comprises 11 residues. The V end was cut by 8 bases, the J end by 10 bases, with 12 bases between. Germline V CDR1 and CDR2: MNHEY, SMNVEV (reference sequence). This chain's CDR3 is CASSQGGEQFF. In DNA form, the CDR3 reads TGTGCCAGCTCCCAGGGGGGCGAGCAGTTCTTC.

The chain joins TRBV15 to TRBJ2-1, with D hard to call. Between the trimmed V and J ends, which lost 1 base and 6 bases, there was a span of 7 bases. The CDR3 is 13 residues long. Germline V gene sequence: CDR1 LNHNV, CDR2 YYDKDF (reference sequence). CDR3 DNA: TGTGCCACCAGCAGAGTGGCCCGCAATGAGCAGTTCTTC. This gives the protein CATSRVARNEQFF.